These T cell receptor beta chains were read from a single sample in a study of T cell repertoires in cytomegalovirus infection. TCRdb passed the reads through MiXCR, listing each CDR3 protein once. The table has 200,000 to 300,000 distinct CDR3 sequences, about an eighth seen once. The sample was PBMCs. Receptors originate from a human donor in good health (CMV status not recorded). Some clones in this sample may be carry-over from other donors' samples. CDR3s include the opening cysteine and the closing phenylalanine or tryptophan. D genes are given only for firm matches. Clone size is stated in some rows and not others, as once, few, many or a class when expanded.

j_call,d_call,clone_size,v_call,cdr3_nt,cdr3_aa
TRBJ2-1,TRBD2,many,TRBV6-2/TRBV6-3,TGTGCCAGCAGTTACTCGACTAGCGGGAGTGGATATGAGCAGTTCTTC,CASSYSTSGSGYEQFF
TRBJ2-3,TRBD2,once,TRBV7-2,TGTGCCAGCAGCCCTTGGGGACTAGCGGGGGGGGCAGATACGCAGTATTTT,CASSPWGLAGGADTQYF
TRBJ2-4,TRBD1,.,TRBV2,TGTGCCAGCTGGGGACAGGGTGATGGACCCGCCAAAAACATTCAGTACTTC,CASWGQGDGPAKNIQYF
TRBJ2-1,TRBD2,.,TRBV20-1,TGCAGTGCTAGGATGATAGCGGGAGCGGGGTTCAATGAGCAGTTCTTC,CSARMIAGAGFNEQFF
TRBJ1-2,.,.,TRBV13,TGTGCCAGCAGCCCCCTGGGATCGTGGGGGCACACCTTC,CASSPLGSWGHTF
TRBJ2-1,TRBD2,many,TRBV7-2,TGTGCCAGCAGCTTAGCCCCTAGCGGGGGGGCCGATGAGCAGTTCTTC,CASSLAPSGGADEQFF
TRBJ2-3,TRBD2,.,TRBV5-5,TGTGCCAGCAGCACCGGACTAGCGGGGGAAGATACGCAGTATTTT,CASSTGLAGEDTQYF
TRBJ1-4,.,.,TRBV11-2,TGTGCCAGCAGCTTAGACGGAGCAACTAATGAAAAACTGTTTTTT,CASSLDGATNEKLFF
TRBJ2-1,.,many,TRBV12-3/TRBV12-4,TGTGCCAGCAGTTGGGGCCGACAGTACAATGAGCAGTTCTTC,CASSWGRQYNEQFF
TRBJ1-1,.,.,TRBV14,TGTGCCAGCAGCCAAGTCGCACAGTGGAACACTGAAGCTTTCTTT,CASSQVAQWNTEAFF
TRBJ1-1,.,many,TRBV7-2,TGTGCCAGCAGCCCACGGCAGGGATTACGCACTGAAGCTTTCTTT,CASSPRQGLRTEAFF